The present TCR beta chain was sequenced within a study of cytomegalovirus exposure and HLA in healthy donors. Study results and caveats: The authors later found most CMV-associated TCR beta chains appeared HLA-restricted.

Germline CDR1 and CDR2: SGHAT and FQDESV (reference sequence). The CDR3 length is 16 residues. The PCR made use of 60 Vbeta and 13 Jbeta primers. Profiled with immunoSEQ multiplex PCR; TCRdb holds only in-frame clones, not every one. The sample has over 150,000 clones; 80% are singletons. Concerning this clone itself: The antigen is undetermined. One end of the junction does not line up with germline, which may come from a read error.

The sample comprised PBMCs. This chain uses TRBV11-1 with TRBJ2-7, with D possibly TRBD1 on 8 matching bases. This receptor was identified in a man between 25 and 39 years old in good health and CMV-seropositive. The CDR3 DNA sequence: TGTGCCAGCAGCCCCGCCGACAGGGGAGGGCCCTACAAGCAGTACTTC. Encoded protein: CASSPADRGGPYKQYF.